These 5 T cell receptor beta chains were sequenced from one sample in a study of blood T cells in healthy people across ages. PCR was performed a second time for about 7 to 11 cycles using a sample-barcoded 5' primer and a J-beta primer mix. TCRdb re-analysed the 5' RACE reads in MiXCR, keeping a single row per CDR3 protein. The sample contains about 640,000 distinct CDR3 sequences, approximately 59% of which appear only once. Sequencing was performed on blood. These receptors were taken from a man in his sixties in good health.

The rearrangement uses TRBV3-1 and TRBJ2-1; D could derive from TRBD1 or TRBD2 (5 bases each). Trimming removed 4 bases from V and 0 bases from J, with 16 bases in between. CDR3 length: 17 residues. CDR1 LGHDT and CDR2 YNNKEL come from the germline V gene (reference sequence). CDR3 region: CASSPNPGLSSYNEQFF. The CDR3, as DNA: TGTGCCAGCAGCCCAAACCCGGGGCTGTCCTCCTACAATGAGCAGTTCTTC.

The chain couples TRBV3-1 to TRBJ2-7; 7 bases fit TRBD1. Looked up from germline, CDR1 is LGHDT and CDR2 is YNNKEL (reference sequence). V lost 2 bases and J lost 2; bases outside the gene matches: 6. This CDR3 has 15 residues. CDR3 residues: CASSQPNRGTYEQYF. Written as DNA, the CDR3 is TGTGCCAGCAGCCAACCAAACAGGGGAACCTACGAGCAGTACTTC.

This clonotype has a single count. The chain carries TRBV6-1 and TRBJ1-1; perhaps TRBD1 as D (5 bases). The CDR3 covers 13 residues. V dropped 7 bases and J dropped 11 bases, with 20 bases sitting between them. Germline CDR1 MNHNS, CDR2 SASEGT. The CDR3 bases are TGTGCCAGCACGGCGTCTAACGGACGGGGGGCTTTCTTT. Amino acids: CASTASNGRGAFF.

In this sample, this clonotype turned up a few times. V and J are TRBV5-1 and TRBJ2-1; 9 bases are shared with TRBD1. J gave up 5 bases and V 4 bases, and 7 bases lay outside the gene matches. Germline lookup yields CDR1 SGHRS and CDR2 YFSETQ. CDR3 length: 15 amino acids. CDR3 in amino acids: CASSLDRGSHNEQFF. DNA of the CDR3: TGCGCCAGCAGCCTGGACAGGGGATCCCACAATGAGCAGTTCTTC.

This chain uses TRBV4-2 with TRBJ2-7; maybe TRBD2 (6 bases). Looked up from germline, CDR1 is LGHNA and CDR2 is YNFKEQ. The CDR3 extends over 16 amino acids. Trimming cost V 7 bases and J 0 bases, with 19 bases left between them. CDR3: CASTSPREVHSYEQYF. CDR3 sequence (DNA): TGTGCCAGCACCTCCCCTAGGGAGGTCCACTCCTACGAGCAGTACTTC.